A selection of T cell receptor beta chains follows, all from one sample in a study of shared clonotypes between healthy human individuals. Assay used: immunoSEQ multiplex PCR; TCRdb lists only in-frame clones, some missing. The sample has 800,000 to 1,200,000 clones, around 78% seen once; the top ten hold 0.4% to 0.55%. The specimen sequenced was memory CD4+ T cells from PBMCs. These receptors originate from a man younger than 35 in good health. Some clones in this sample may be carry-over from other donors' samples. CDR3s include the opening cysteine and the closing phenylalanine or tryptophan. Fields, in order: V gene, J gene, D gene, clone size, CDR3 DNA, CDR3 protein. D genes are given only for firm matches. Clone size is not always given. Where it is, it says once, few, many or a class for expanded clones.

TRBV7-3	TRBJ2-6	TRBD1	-	TGTGCCAGCAGCTCCCAGGGGGTTTCTGGGGCCAACGTCCTGACTTTC	CASSSQGVSGANVLTF
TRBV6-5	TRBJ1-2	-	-	TGTGCCAGCAGTTACCAGGGTTTGGATGGCTACACCTTC	CASSYQGLDGYTF
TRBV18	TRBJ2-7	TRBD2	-	TGTGCCAGCTCACTCCACCTAGCGGGAGGAGGTAGCGAGCAGTACTTC	CASSLHLAGGGSEQYF
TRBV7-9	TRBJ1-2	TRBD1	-	TGTGCCAGCAGCCCAGGACAGGACTATGGCTACACCTTC	CASSPGQDYGYTF
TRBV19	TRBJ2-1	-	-	TGTGCCAGTAGTACCCCGGGGCTTTCGGGCTACAATGAGCAGTTCTTC	CASSTPGLSGYNEQFF
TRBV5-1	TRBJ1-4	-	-	TGCGCCAGCAGCTCCGGATCTCTCCAGGAAAAACTGTTTTTT	CASSSGSLQEKLFF
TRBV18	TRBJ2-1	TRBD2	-	TGTGCCAGCTCACCAGGGACTAGCGGCAACAATGAGCAGTTCTTC	CASSPGTSGNNEQFF
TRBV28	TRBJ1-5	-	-	TGTGCCAGCAACCCGACAGATAGCAATCAGCCCCAGCATTTT	CASNPTDSNQPQHF
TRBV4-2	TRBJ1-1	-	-	TGTGCCAGCAGCCAAAAGGGTGGCGGGGCGTCTTTTAGCACTGAAGCTTTCTTT	CASSQKGGGASFSTEAFF
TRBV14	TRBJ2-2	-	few	TGTGCCAGCAGCCAATCTCGTACCGGGGAGCTGTTTTTT	CASSQSRTGELFF
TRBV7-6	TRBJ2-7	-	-	TGTGCCAGCAGCTCCCTGGGAGGGGGAGGCTCCTACGAGCAGTACTTC	CASSSLGGGGSYEQYF
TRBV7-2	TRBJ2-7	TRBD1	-	TGTGCCAGCAGCAGCACGGGGACAGTGCCCCACGAGCAGTACTTC	CASSSTGTVPHEQYF
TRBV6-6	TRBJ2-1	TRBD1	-	TGTGCCAGCGAGGGGGCGATTTGGAATGAGCAGTTCTTC	CASEGAIWNEQFF
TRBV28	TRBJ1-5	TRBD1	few	TGTGCCAGCAGTACAGGGACAGGGTCCTATCAGCCCCAGCATTTT	CASSTGTGSYQPQHF
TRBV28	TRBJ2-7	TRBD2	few	TGTGCCAGCAGTTTCGTTGGACTAGCGGGAACGTACTCCTACGAGCAGTACTTC	CASSFVGLAGTYSYEQYF
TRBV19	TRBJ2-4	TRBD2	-	TGTGCCAGTAGTATGGGGACCGGGACTAGCGGTACCCTAGCCAAAAACATTCAGTACTTC	CASSMGTGTSGTLAKNIQYF
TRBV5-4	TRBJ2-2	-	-	TGTGCCAGCAGCTTGTATCGCGGGAACACCGGGGAGCTGTTTTTT	CASSLYRGNTGELFF
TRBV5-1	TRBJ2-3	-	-	TGCGCCAGCAGCTCATCGGCGCAGTTCAGCGATACGCAGTATTTT	CASSSSAQFSDTQYF
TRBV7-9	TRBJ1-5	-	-	TGTGCCAGCAATGGGGGAGGCGAGATGCAGCATTTT	CASNGGGEMQHF
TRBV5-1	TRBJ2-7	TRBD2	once	TGCGCCAGCAGCTTGGACGCTAGCGGTATGTACTACGAGCAGTACTTC	CASSLDASGMYYEQYF
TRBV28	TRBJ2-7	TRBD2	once	TGTGCCAGCAGTTCCCGGACTAGCGGGCTAGCGAGCCCCTACGAGCAGTACTTC	CASSSRTSGLASPYEQYF
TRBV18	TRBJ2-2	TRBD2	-	TGTGCCAGCTCACCGCTGGCTAGCGGGCTAACCGGGGAGCTGTTTTTT	CASSPLASGLTGELFF
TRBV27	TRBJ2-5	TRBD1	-	TGTGCCAGCAGTTACGACAGGGGTCTTGGGGCCCAGTACTTC	CASSYDRGLGAQYF
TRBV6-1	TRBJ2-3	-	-	TGTGCCAGCAGTGACACGGACACAGATACGCAGTATTTT	CASSDTDTDTQYF
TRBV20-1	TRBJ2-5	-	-	TGCAGTGCTTCAGTTGGTGAGACCCAGTACTTC	CSASVGETQYF
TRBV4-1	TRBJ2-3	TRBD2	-	TGCGCCAGCAGGAAGACTAGCCAGATGGCAGATACGCAGTATTTT	CASRKTSQMADTQYF
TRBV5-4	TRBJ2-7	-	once	TGTGCCAGCAGCGTAGCTCCAGGCGGCGAGCAGTACTTC	CASSVAPGGEQYF
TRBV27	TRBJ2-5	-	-	TGTGCCAGCGGCCTTAGGCCCGGAGAGACCCAGTACTTC	CASGLRPGETQYF
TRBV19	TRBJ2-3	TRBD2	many	TGTGCCAGTAGTGAGGGACTAGCGGGAGGCACAGATACGCAGTATTTT	CASSEGLAGGTDTQYF
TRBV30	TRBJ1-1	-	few	TGTGCCTGGAGTGTGACACGCGCTTTCTTT	CAWSVTRAFF
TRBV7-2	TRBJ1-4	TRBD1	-	TGTGCCAGCAGCCGCGGGGGGACAGGTGCTAATGAAAAACTGTTTTTT	CASSRGGTGANEKLFF
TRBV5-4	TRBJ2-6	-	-	TGTGCCAGCAGCTCCTCTACTTCTGGGGCCAACGTCCTGACTTTC	CASSSSTSGANVLTF
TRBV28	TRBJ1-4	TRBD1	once	TGTGCCAGCACCCCCGGGACAGGGGTCGAAAAACTGTTTTTT	CASTPGTGVEKLFF
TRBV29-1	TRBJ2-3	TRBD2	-	TGCAGCGTTGGGTACAGCGGGAGAGGTACAGATACGCAGTATTTT	CSVGYSGRGTDTQYF
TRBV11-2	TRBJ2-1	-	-	TGTGCCAGCAGCTTTTCTTCCCTCTCCTACAATGAGCAGTTCTTC	CASSFSSLSYNEQFF
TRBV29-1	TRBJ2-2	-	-	TGCAGCGTTGCGGGGAACACCGGGGAGCTGTTTTTT	CSVAGNTGELFF
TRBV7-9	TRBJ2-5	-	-	TGTGCCAGCAGCTTAACGAGGCAAGAGACCCAGTACTTC	CASSLTRQETQYF
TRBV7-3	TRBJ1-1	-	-	TGTGCCAGCAGCTCAGCCGGTACTGAAGCTTTCTTT	CASSSAGTEAFF
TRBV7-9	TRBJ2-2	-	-	TGTGCCAGCAGCCCTCTCACCGGGGAGCTGTTTTTT	CASSPLTGELFF
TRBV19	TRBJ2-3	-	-	TGTGCCAGTAGTATGGGGCGCGCAGATACGCAGTATTTT	CASSMGRADTQYF
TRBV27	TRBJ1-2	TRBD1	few	TGTGCCAGCAGTTTAAACGCCGGGACAGGGGAGGACTATGGCTACACCTTC	CASSLNAGTGEDYGYTF
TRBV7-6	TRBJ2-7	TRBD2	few	TGTGCCAGCAGCCCGGCCTTAGGACTAGCGGGAGGCCTTAGCTCCTACGAGCAGTACTTC	CASSPALGLAGGLSSYEQYF
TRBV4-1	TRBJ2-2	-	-	TGCGCCAGCAGCCAAGATCCATCAGGGGGGGAGCTGTTTTTT	CASSQDPSGGELFF
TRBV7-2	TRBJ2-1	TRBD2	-	TGTGCCAGCAGCAATCCGGGACTAGGGAGGAATGAGCAGTTCTTC	CASSNPGLGRNEQFF